A single sample gave rise to the 7 T cell receptor beta chains below, sequenced in a study of shared clonotypes between healthy human individuals. Sequenced by immunoSEQ multiplex PCR; TCRdb stores in-frame clones only, minus some. The data contain roughly 1,100,000 clones, approximately 72% of them singletons. Sequencing was done on a sample of memory CD4+ T cells sorted from blood. The subset is: CD45RA-negative fraction. Receptor source: a young man in good health.

The chain has TRBV11-2 and TRBJ2-1; D not resolved. V dropped 0 bases and J dropped 3 bases, with 9 bases sitting between them. Germline V gene lookup returns CDR1 SGHAT and CDR2 FQNNGV. CDR3 size: 15 residues. CDR3 nucleotides: TGTGCCAGCAGCTTAGATGGGCACGGCTACAATGAGCAGTTCTTC. Translated, it gives CASSLDGHGYNEQFF.

This chain connects TRBV4-3 to TRBJ1-2, with D possibly being TRBD1 (5 bases). Germline lookup yields CDR1 LGHNA and CDR2 YSLEER. Trimming shortened V by 1 base and J by 6 bases, and 9 bases separated the two germline ends. This CDR3 region has 13 residues. The CDR3 DNA sequence: TGCGCCAGCAGCCAAGTTGGGGGGAATGGCTACACCTTC. Translating it yields CASSQVGGNGYTF.

The chain carries TRBV4-1 and TRBJ2-2; TRBD1 matches 7 bases. Unmatched junction bases numbered 5, after V lost 2 bases and J lost 2 bases. The germline V gene has CDR1 MGHRA and CDR2 YSYEKL. The CDR3 has 16 residues. CDR3 sequence (DNA): TGCGCCAGCAGCCAAACCGGACAGGCTAACACCGGGGAGCTGTTTTTT. This translates into CASSQTGQANTGELFF.

This clone occurred many times. This chain joins TRBV5-6 and TRBJ2-7; 12 nucleotides line up with TRBD1. CDR1 and CDR2 from the germline V gene are SGHDT and YYEEEE. V dropped 4 bases and J dropped 4; count of bases not matched to a gene: 9. The CDR3 extends over 16 amino acids. DNA for the CDR3: TGTGCCAGCAGCACCGGGACAGGGGGCGCGTTGTACGAGCAGTACTTC. Its protein product is CASSTGTGGALYEQYF.

The V gene is TRBV5-6, the J gene TRBJ1-2; tentative D call: TRBD1 (6 bases). The CDR3 runs to 14 residues. Germline CDR1 and CDR2: SGHDT and YYEEEE. V gave up 0 bases and J gave up 2 bases, with 8 bases separating them. CDR3 DNA: TGTGCCAGCAGCTTGGCAGGGGAGAACTATGGCTACACCTTC. Its protein is CASSLAGENYGYTF.

The J gene is TRBJ1-3, the V gene TRBV6-6; D ambiguous. The germline V and J ends were trimmed by 4 bases and 2 bases, with 12 bases remaining between them. Germline assignment: CDR1 MNHNY and CDR2 SVGAGI (reference sequence). The CDR3 is 15 amino acids. The DNA of the CDR3 is TGTGCCAGCAGTTTGCCGAGGGATGCTGGAAACACCATATATTTT. This sequence encodes CASSLPRDAGNTIYF.

This clone has only a few counts. The chain joins TRBV5-1 to TRBJ2-3; TRBD2 agrees at 10 bases. The length of the CDR3 is 14 residues. CDR1 and CDR2 (germline): SGHRS, YFSETQ. V shed 6 bases and J 6 bases; nucleotides not matched to a gene: 7. In nucleotides, the CDR3 is TGCGCCAGCATGCTAGCGGGGGTCAGGGATACGCAGTATTTT. Amino acids: CASMLAGVRDTQYF.